Below are 15 T cell receptor beta chains sequenced from a single sample in a study of CD8+CD57+ T cells in acquired aplastic anemia (dated by TCRdb to between 2018 and 2020). For sequencing, an Illumina HiSeq 2000 was employed. Genomic DNA served as template for TCR beta VDJ combination and CDR3 sequence profiling. Starting from the raw public reads, TCRdb applied fastp trimming at Q25, assembled clones with MiXCR and retained in-frame beta chains. All rows with the same CDR3 protein become a single entry with the most common DNA and genes. Present in this sample are about 48,000 distinct CDR3 sequences, around two thirds of which were seen just once. The ten largest make up 30% to 40% of the sample. The sequencing sample was made of sorted CD4+, CD8+, or CD8+CD57+ T cells (not recorded which) from PBMCs. These receptors originate from a human donor in good health, serving as a control.

The genes are TRBV25-1 and TRBJ2-1; perhaps D is TRBD1 or TRBD2 (5 bases each). Germline CDR1 and CDR2: MGHDK and SYGVNS. This CDR3 is built from 13 residues. V was pared by 7 bases and J by 9 bases, with 16 bases between. CDR3 region: CASTNRADTEQFF. In DNA form, the CDR3 reads TGTGCCAGCACGAATCGAGCGGACACTGAGCAGTTCTTC.

The chain employs TRBV19 and TRBJ2-1; 12 bases line up with TRBD2. Germline V CDR1 and CDR2: LNHDA, SQIVND (reference sequence). Trimming removed 9 bases from V and 6 bases from J; junction bases left unmatched: 6. CDR3 length: 14 amino acids. The CDR3 reads CASGGLAGLNEQFF. CDR3 DNA: TGTGCCAGCGGGGGACTAGCGGGCCTCAATGAGCAGTTCTTC. The full variable domain, in which reference TRBV19 and TRBJ2-1 provide the parts outside the CDR3, is DGGITQSPKYLFRKEGQNVTLSCEQNLNHDAMYWYRQDPGQGLRLIYYSQIVNDFQKGDIAEGYSVSREKKESFPLTVTSAQKNPTAFYLCASGGLAGLNEQFFGPGTRLTVL.

The V gene is TRBV20-1, the J gene TRBJ1-1, with D unresolved. The CDR3 has 11 amino acids. The germline CDR1 and CDR2 sequences are DFQATT and SNEGSKA (reference sequence). Trimming stripped 3 bases from V and 2 bases from J, with 4 bases between. CDR3 protein: CSARINTEAFF. In DNA, the CDR3 is TGCAGTGCTAGGATCAACACTGAAGCTTTCTTT.

This chain connects TRBV25-1 to TRBJ2-7, with D unresolved. CDR1 is MGHDK and CDR2 is SYGVNS in the germline V gene. The CDR3 is made up of 13 amino acids. The V and J ends lost 3 bases and 1 base respectively, with 7 bases between them. CDR3 bases: TGTGCCAGCAGTGACCCGATTTCCTACGAGCAGTACTTC. Amino acid sequence: CASSDPISYEQYF.

This clonotype was found a few times. The CDR3 protein is CAISPRGASGNTIYF. CDR3 DNA: TGTGCCATCAGTCCCAGGGGGGCCTCTGGAAACACCATATATTTT. The gene calls are TRBV10-3 and TRBJ1-3; 7 bases are shared with TRBD1. J gave up 0 bases and V 5 bases, and 4 bases lay outside the gene matches. The germline V gene encodes CDR1 ENHRY and CDR2 SYGVKD. There are 15 residues in the CDR3.

The V and J genes are TRBV29-1 and TRBJ2-7; 7 nucleotides align to TRBD1. V lost 6 bases to trimming and J lost 1 base; unmatched junction nucleotides: 6. CDR3 length equals 13 residues. The V gene's germline CDR1 is SQVTM and CDR2 ANQGSEA. The CDR3 region is CSVTGRKSYEQYF. In DNA, the CDR3 is TGCAGCGTGACAGGGCGGAAGTCCTACGAGCAGTACTTC.

This rearrangement joins TRBV15 to TRBJ2-7; the D is unclear. V dropped 5 bases and J dropped 3 bases, with 14 bases sitting between them. The germline gives CDR1 LNHNV, CDR2 YYDKDF (reference sequence). The CDR3 extends over 14 amino acids. CDR3 sequence (DNA): TGTGCCACCAGCGAAGGAGTTACTAACTACGAGCAGTACTTC. This encodes CATSEGVTNYEQYF.

The CDR3 is CSARDLSTNEAFF. The DNA for the CDR3 is TGCAGTGCTAGAGATCTGAGTACAAATGAAGCTTTCTTT. V is TRBV20-1 and J is TRBJ1-1; D gene unclear. Trimming took 0 bases from V and 7 from J, leaving 12 bases between them. Germline CDR1 DFQATT, CDR2 SNEGSKA (reference sequence). This CDR3 spans 13 amino acids.

The genes are TRBV20-1 and TRBJ2-3; D gene ambiguous. This CDR3 has 13 amino acids. V was clipped by 0 bases and J by 5 bases, with 9 bases between them. Per the germline V gene, CDR1 is DFQATT and CDR2 is SNEGSKA (reference sequence). The CDR3 DNA sequence: TGCAGTGCTAGAGAGATGGGTTTAGATACGCAGTATTTT. Translating it yields CSAREMGLDTQYF.

The V gene is TRBV20-1, the J gene TRBJ1-2, with a tentative D call TRBD1 (5 bases). V shed 1 base and J shed 4 bases, with 10 bases lying between them. This CDR3 is built from 13 residues. From germline, CDR1 is DFQATT and CDR2 SNEGSKA (reference sequence). In nucleotides, the CDR3 is TGCAGTGCTAGAGTACAGGAGGCCTATGGCTACACCTTC. Amino acids: CSARVQEAYGYTF.

This clonotype appeared many times. The genes are TRBV15 and TRBJ1-4, with D maybe TRBD1 (5 bases). Germline-derived CDR1 and CDR2 are LNHNV and YYDKDF (reference sequence). CDR3 length equals 15 residues. V dropped 0 bases and J dropped 5 bases, with 10 bases sitting between them. The CDR3 spells CATSREGQKNEKLFF. The DNA for the CDR3 is TGTGCCACCAGCAGAGAGGGGCAGAAAAATGAAAAACTGTTTTTT.

The V gene is TRBV10-3, the J gene TRBJ1-1, with a weak D call TRBD1 (5 bases). This CDR3 is built from 15 residues. From germline, CDR1 is ENHRY and CDR2 SYGVKD. The V end was cut by 0 bases, the J end by 4 bases, with 12 bases between. The CDR3 protein is CAISESLGAGTEAFF. In DNA, the CDR3 is TGTGCCATCAGTGAGTCGTTAGGGGCTGGCACTGAAGCTTTCTTT.

The V and J genes are TRBV20-1 and TRBJ1-4; 8 bases match TRBD1. This CDR3 has 16 residues. The trim removed 4 bases at V and 5 bases at J, leaving 12 bases unmatched. Germline V gene data show CDR1 as DFQATT and CDR2 as SNEGSKA (reference sequence). This CDR3 reads CSATLGTGPWNEKLFF. CDR3 in DNA: TGCAGTGCTACCTTAGGGACAGGTCCTTGGAATGAAAAACTGTTTTTT.

This clonotype was seen a single time. This chain links TRBV2 with TRBJ1-1; no clear D. V lost 7 bases, J lost 0 bases, and 12 bases lay in between. This CDR3 region has 14 residues. Germline assignment: CDR1 SNHLY and CDR2 FYNNEI. CDR3 in amino acids: CASNQNVVNTEAFF. Written as DNA, the CDR3 is TGTGCCAGCAACCAGAATGTGGTGAACACTGAAGCTTTCTTT.

The gene calls are TRBV29-1 and TRBJ1-1; D may be TRBD1 (6 bases). Germline loops: CDR1 SQVTM, CDR2 ANQGSEA. The CDR3 extends over 12 amino acids. V was clipped by 2 bases and J by 5 bases, with 9 bases between them. CDR3 nucleotides: TGCAGCGTTGAAACAGGGCGGACTGAAGCTTTCTTT. It yields the protein CSVETGRTEAFF.